This paragraph reports one TCR beta chain. No antigen is known for it. These data originate in a study of cytomegalovirus exposure and HLA in healthy donors. V lost 3 bases to trimming and J lost 3 bases, with 8 bases between them. Germline CDR1 is MNHEY and CDR2 is SMNVEV (reference sequence). The CDR3 covers 13 residues. The primer mix had 60 Vbeta and 13 Jbeta primers. Original processing notes: A later analysis tallied approximately 78 million unique TCR beta chains, around 10 million of them shared. Some clones are missing from TCRdb's copy, which holds only in-frame ones; the method was immunoSEQ multiplex PCR. The V and J calls and the clone size are those of that table, but D and trimming were determined from the DNA. The sample has around 190,000 clones, 78% seen once; the top ten hold roughly 15%. The study, taken as a whole, reports: Immune exposure data for these donors was limited to CMV serostatus. Analyses of presence and absence presupposed an approximately uniform sequencing depth across donors.

The chain recombines TRBV27 with TRBJ1-2; D call uncertain. Specimen: PBMCs. The sequence was collected from a woman aged 25 to 39 in good health and CMV-seropositive. Here the CDR3 reads CASSFHGYYGYTF. Here the CDR3 DNA reads TGTGCCAGCAGTTTCCACGGGTACTATGGCTACACCTTC.